The TCR beta chain described here comes from a study of blood T cell repertoires in COVID-19. Looking at the study overall: The origin of the acute and convalescent COVID-19 samples was the United States, Italy and Spain.

Study processing details: Nucleated cell counts were estimated from reference gene primer amplification. The method was immunoSEQ multiplex PCR; TCRdb's version includes in-frame clones alone and lacks a portion of them. The V and J calls and clone size are taken from that table; D and trimming were inferred from the DNA. This sample carries 62,000 or so clones, more than 60% of them seen once, and the ten largest clones take around 5.3%. Trimming took 3 bases from V and 2 from J; bases not matched to a gene: 2. Germline CDR1 reads SGHRS; CDR2 reads YFSETQ. This CDR3 spans 15 amino acids. The chain carries TRBV5-1 and TRBJ2-5; TRBD2 aligns across 12 bases. This sequence originates from a human donor in a cohort sampled during active COVID-19. Sequencing was performed on peripheral blood. For the CDR3, the DNA is TGCGCCAGCAGCTCCCTAGCGGGGGGGCAAGAGACCCAGTACTTC. It encodes CASSSLAGGQETQYF.